The sequence of this T cell receptor (beta chain) was determined in a study of long-term antiretroviral therapy in people with HIV. Germline V lookup: CDR1 LNHDA, CDR2 SQIVND (reference sequence). The CDR3 totals 13 residues. Trimming pared 3 bases from V and 5 bases from J, leaving 10 bases between. Researchers ran immunoSEQ v3.0 at survey level. Clones were sequenced by immunoSEQ multiplex PCR, and TCRdb holds only the in-frame ones, with some missing. The sample yields 20,000 to 25,000 clones, over 80% seen once. Sample: unsorted PBMCs, taken about 4 years after starting antiretroviral therapy. The chain has TRBV19 and TRBJ2-5; no clear D. The TCR comes from a man aged 18 to 30 with HIV. CDR3 bases: TGTGCCAGTAGTATGGGCCGTACCGAGACCCAGTACTTC. It codes for CASSMGRTETQYF.